These 23 T cell receptor beta chains came from one sample sequenced in a study of shared clonotypes between healthy human individuals. In the naive CD8 group, cells lacked CD45RO and were positively selected for CCR7, so terminally differentiated effector memory CD45RA+ cells were left out. Generated by immunoSEQ multiplex PCR, the TCRdb table keeps only in-frame clones and is missing some. This repertoire shows millions of clones, roughly 91% found once; its top ten account for around 1.7%. Material: naive CD8+ T cells from PBMCs. The receptor set was obtained from a man between 18 and 35 years old in good health. Some clones in this sample may be carry-over from other donors' samples.

The chain has TRBV28 and TRBJ2-7, with TRBD2 matching 16 bases. This CDR3 has 16 residues. V shed 6 bases, J shed 6 bases, and the junction held 8 bases outside the gene matches. Germline lookup yields CDR1 MDHEN and CDR2 SYDVKM. The CDR3 sequence is CASRPPGLAGGGEQYF. For the CDR3, the DNA is TGTGCCAGCAGACCACCGGGACTAGCGGGAGGGGGCGAGCAGTACTTC. Full variable domain (outside the CDR3, taken from reference TRBV28 and TRBJ2-7): DVKVTQSSRYLVKRTGEKVFLECVQDMDHENMFWYRQDPGLGLRLIYFSYDVKMKEKGDIPEGYSVSREKKERFSLILESASTNQTSMYLCASRPPGLAGGGEQYFGPGTRLTVT.

The rearrangement uses TRBV4-1 and TRBJ2-7; D is possibly TRBD2 (5 bases). V dropped 3 bases and J dropped 1 base, with 13 bases sitting between them. The CDR3 length is 15 residues. Germline V lookup: CDR1 MGHRA, CDR2 YSYEKL. DNA for the CDR3: TGCGCCAGCAGCCAGAGGGAAGCTTATTCCTACGAGCAGTACTTC. Translation: CASSQREAYSYEQYF.

The rearrangement joins TRBV25-1 to TRBJ2-2, with 10 bases aligning to TRBD2. The trim removed 5 bases at V and 2 bases at J, leaving 11 bases unmatched. Germline V gene sequence: CDR1 MGHDK, CDR2 SYGVNS. This CDR3 is 18 amino acids long. The CDR3 loop is CASSYIGLAEVNTGELFF. The CDR3 DNA reads TGTGCCAGCAGTTATATCGGACTAGCGGAGGTCAACACCGGGGAGCTGTTTTTT.

This clone was observed a few times. This chain uses TRBV5-8 with TRBJ1-5; D gene ambiguous. CDR3 length equals 12 residues. V was trimmed by 0 bases and J by 5 bases, leaving 3 bases between them. Germline V gene lookup returns CDR1 SGHTS and CDR2 YDEGEE. In DNA, the CDR3 is TGTGCCAGCAGCTTGGCCCATCAGCCCCAGCATTTT. This sequence encodes CASSLAHQPQHF.

The rearrangement uses TRBV6-5 and TRBJ2-2; D remains unclear. The CDR3 is made up of 16 amino acids. V lost 0 bases, J lost 2 bases, and 10 bases lay in between. Germline assignment: CDR1 MNHEY and CDR2 SVGAGI. The CDR3: CASSYSAALNTGELFF. In DNA form, the CDR3 reads TGTGCCAGCAGTTACTCGGCCGCCTTAAACACCGGGGAGCTGTTTTTT.

This clone was recorded once. The CDR3 coding sequence is TGTGCCATCAGAGCTATGAACACTGAAGCTTTCTTT. Protein product: CAIRAMNTEAFF. The genes are TRBV10-3 and TRBJ1-1; D not resolved. This CDR3 spans 12 amino acids. The V gene lost 6 bases and the J gene lost 0 bases, with 5 bases spanning the gap. Germline V CDR1 and CDR2: ENHRY, SYGVKD.

The genes are TRBV5-6 and TRBJ2-4, with D hard to call. Between the trimmed V and J ends, which lost 0 bases and 6 bases, there was a span of 10 bases. This CDR3 is built from 14 residues. Germline values: CDR1 SGHDT, CDR2 YYEEEE. CDR3 nucleotides: TGTGCCAGCAGCTTGGAAGGATCCGGAAACATTCAGTACTTC. Translating gives CASSLEGSGNIQYF. Complete variable domain (other parts from reference TRBV5-6 and TRBJ2-4): DAGVTQSPTHLIKTRGQQVTLRCSPKSGHDTVSWYQQALGQGPQFIFQYYEEEERQRGNFPDRFSGHQFPNYSSELNVNALLLGDSALYLCASSLEGSGNIQYFGAGTRLSVL.

J is TRBJ1-1 and V is TRBV9; D might be TRBD1 (5 bases). V shed 6 bases and J shed 3 bases, with 15 bases lying between them. CDR3 size: 14 residues. CDR1 and CDR2 (germline): SGDLS, YYNGEE. The chain's CDR3 is CASNLAGVDTEAFF. The CDR3 nucleotides read TGTGCCAGCAACCTGGCGGGGGTGGACACTGAAGCTTTCTTT.

The chain links TRBV27 to TRBJ1-2; D is perhaps TRBD1 (5 bases). Germline V gives CDR1 MNHEY, CDR2 SMNVEV (reference sequence). The V end was cut by 6 bases, the J end by 8 bases, with 22 bases between. The CDR3 runs 15 residues. The CDR3 loop reads CASRPVRDGVQGYTF. As DNA, the CDR3 is TGTGCCAGCAGGCCCGTTCGGGACGGAGTTCAGGGCTACACCTTC.

The chain carries TRBV9 and TRBJ2-7, with D possibly being TRBD1 (6 bases). This CDR3 comprises 13 residues. Germline values: CDR1 SGDLS, CDR2 YYNGEE. V shed 3 bases and J shed 2 bases, with 9 bases lying between them. DNA of the CDR3: TGTGCCAGCAGCGCAGGGGCCACCTACGAGCAGTACTTC. Encoded protein: CASSAGATYEQYF.

This chain links TRBV11-2 with TRBJ2-5, with D unclear. The CDR3 length is 14 residues. Between the trimmed V and J ends, which lost 5 bases and 2 bases, there was a span of 12 bases. In germline, CDR1 is SGHAT, CDR2 FQNNGV. The CDR3 DNA reads TGTGCCAGCAGCCCTCGGGCAATACAAGAGACCCAGTACTTC. It is translated as CASSPRAIQETQYF. Full variable domain (outside the CDR3, taken from reference TRBV11-2 and TRBJ2-5): EAGVAQSPRYKIIEKRQSVAFWCNPISGHATLYWYQQILGQGPKLLIQFQNNGVVDDSQLPKDRFSAERLKGVDSTLKIQPAKLEDSAVYLCASSPRAIQETQYFGPGTRLLVL.

The rearrangement uses TRBV28 and TRBJ2-1; TRBD2 might be the D (6 bases). Germline V gene sequence: CDR1 MDHEN, CDR2 SYDVKM. The ends were cut back, 1 base at V and 5 bases at J, with 18 bases in the middle. This CDR3 spans 17 amino acids. The CDR3 nucleotides read TGTGCCAGCAGTTTATTCCTTGTCCTGGCGGGACACAATGAGCAGTTCTTC. Protein sequence: CASSLFLVLAGHNEQFF. The variable domain in full, with the rest retrieved from reference TRBV28 and TRBJ2-1, is DVKVTQSSRYLVKRTGEKVFLECVQDMDHENMFWYRQDPGLGLRLIYFSYDVKMKEKGDIPEGYSVSREKKERFSLILESASTNQTSMYLCASSLFLVLAGHNEQFFGPGTRLTVL.

The chain couples TRBV10-1 to TRBJ1-5; D is undetermined. The germline CDR1 and CDR2 sequences are WNHNN and SYGVQD (reference sequence). This CDR3 region has 14 residues. The V and J ends lost 8 bases and 1 base respectively, with 12 bases between them. The CDR3 nucleotides read TGCGCCAGCGAGGTCGAGGAGAGCAATCAGCCCCAGCATTTT. Its translation: CASEVEESNQPQHF.

Regarding this clone: The junction shows a germline mismatch at one end, possibly a read error. The V call is TRBV27, the J call TRBJ2-7; a possible D gene is TRBD2 (5 bases). This CDR3 is 14 amino acids long. The germline CDR1 and CDR2 sequences are MNHEY and SMNVEV (reference sequence). The CDR3 region is CASSLMDGEPERYF. The CDR3 DNA follows: TGTGCCAGCAGTTTAATGGACGGGGAGCCTGAGCGGTACTTC.

A word on this clone: Other nucleotide sequences from this sample produce the same CDR3. The chain has TRBV7-9 and TRBJ2-1; D might be TRBD2 (6 bases). The V end was cut by 0 bases, the J end by 7 bases, with 10 bases between. Germline V lookup: CDR1 SEHNR, CDR2 FQNEAQ (reference sequence). This CDR3 contains 14 residues. The CDR3 DNA follows: TGTGCCAGCAGCTTAGCGGGAGGATTAAATGAGCAGTTCTTC. Residues: CASSLAGGLNEQFF.

The chain combines TRBV27 with TRBJ1-1; no reliable D call. This CDR3 has 11 residues. The germline V and J ends were trimmed by 4 bases and 13 bases, with 13 bases remaining between them. Germline loops: CDR1 MNHEY, CDR2 SMNVEV (reference sequence). The CDR3 loop is CASSSGAGDFF. Here the CDR3 DNA reads TGTGCCAGCAGTTCGGGCGCTGGGGATTTCTTT.

This clone was detected only a few times. The V call is TRBV19, the J call TRBJ2-1, with 8 bases identical to TRBD2. Germline V CDR1 and CDR2: LNHDA, SQIVND (reference sequence). The trim removed 5 bases at V and 6 bases at J, leaving 9 bases unmatched. This CDR3 is built from 15 residues. For the CDR3, the DNA is TGTGCCAGTAGTGGGAAGGGACTAGGGGCCAATGAGCAGTTCTTC. This sequence encodes CASSGKGLGANEQFF. Full variable domain (missing parts from reference TRBV19 and TRBJ2-1): DGGITQSPKYLFRKEGQNVTLSCEQNLNHDAMYWYRQDPGQGLRLIYYSQIVNDFQKGDIAEGYSVSREKKESFPLTVTSAQKNPTAFYLCASSGKGLGANEQFFGPGTRLTVL.

V usage is TRBV27 and J usage is TRBJ2-3, with D possibly being TRBD2 (7 bases). The germline CDR1 and CDR2 sequences are MNHEY and SMNVEV (reference sequence). V was shortened by 3 bases and J by 4 bases, with 14 bases between the two germline ends. CDR3 length equals 15 residues. CDR3 bases: TGTGCCAGCAGTTTGGGGGGCGGGAGTGCAGATACGCAGTATTTT. This sequence encodes CASSLGGGSADTQYF.

The chain uses TRBV27 and TRBJ2-7; D may match TRBD1 or TRBD2 (5 bases each). CDR3 length: 14 amino acids. The germline V gene encodes CDR1 MNHEY and CDR2 SMNVEV (reference sequence). Trimming took 5 bases from V and 6 from J, leaving 17 bases between them. The chain's CDR3 is CASSPYGGEREQYF. The CDR3 coding sequence is TGTGCCAGCAGTCCGTATGGGGGAGAGCGCGAGCAGTACTTC.

The chain joins TRBV7-9 to TRBJ2-7; the match to TRBD1 covers 7 bases. V shed 5 bases and J 4 bases; nucleotides not matched to a gene: 11. The CDR3 runs 15 residues. Germline V gene data show CDR1 as SEHNR and CDR2 as FQNEAQ (reference sequence). The CDR3 sequence is CASSPRQGLGYEQYF. DNA of the CDR3: TGTGCCAGCAGCCCACGACAGGGTCTGGGGTACGAGCAGTACTTC.

The chain links TRBV11-2 to TRBJ2-1; maybe TRBD1 (5 bases). Germline CDR1 and CDR2: SGHAT and FQNNGV. V was pared by 1 base and J by 4 bases, with 8 bases between. The CDR3 loop spans 14 amino acids. CDR3 in amino acids: CASSLGGYYNEQFF. DNA for the CDR3: TGTGCCAGCAGCTTAGGGGGCTATTACAATGAGCAGTTCTTC.

The chain recombines TRBV6-5 with TRBJ2-5, with D possibly TRBD1 on 6 matching bases. Germline V lookup: CDR1 MNHEY, CDR2 SVGAGI. The CDR3 covers 15 residues. The germline V and J ends were trimmed by 6 bases and 0 bases, with 14 bases remaining between them. The CDR3 loop is CASRNRDKYQETQYF. The CDR3 nucleotides read TGTGCCAGCAGAAACAGGGATAAGTACCAAGAGACCCAGTACTTC.

The CDR3 is CASSLKRVNTEAFF. Here the CDR3 DNA reads TGTGCCAGCAGCTTGAAACGCGTGAACACTGAAGCTTTCTTT. The chain combines TRBV5-6 with TRBJ1-1; D remains ambiguous. The ends were cut back, 1 base at V and 0 bases at J, with 7 bases in the middle. Germline assignment: CDR1 SGHDT and CDR2 YYEEEE. The length of the CDR3 is 14 residues.